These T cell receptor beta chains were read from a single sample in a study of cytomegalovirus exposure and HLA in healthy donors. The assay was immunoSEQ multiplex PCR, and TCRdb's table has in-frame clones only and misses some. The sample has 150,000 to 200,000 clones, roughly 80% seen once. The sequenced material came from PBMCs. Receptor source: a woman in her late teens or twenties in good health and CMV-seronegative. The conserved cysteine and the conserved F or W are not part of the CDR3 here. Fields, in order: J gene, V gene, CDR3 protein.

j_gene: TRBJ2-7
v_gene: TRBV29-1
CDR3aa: SVRRQDSEQY

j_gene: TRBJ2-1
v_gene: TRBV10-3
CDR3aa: AISESTSGSPEGEQF

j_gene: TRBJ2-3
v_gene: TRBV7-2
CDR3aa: ASSFTSGAPIGSTDTQY

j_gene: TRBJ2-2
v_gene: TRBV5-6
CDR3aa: ASSPTRAGELF

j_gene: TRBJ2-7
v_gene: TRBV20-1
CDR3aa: SGSTVYEQY

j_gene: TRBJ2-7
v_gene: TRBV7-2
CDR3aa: ASSLKGAGSYEQY

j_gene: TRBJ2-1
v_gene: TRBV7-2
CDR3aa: ASSLGSSGRAVYEQF

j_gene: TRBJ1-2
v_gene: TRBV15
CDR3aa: ATSTTSGLVGYT

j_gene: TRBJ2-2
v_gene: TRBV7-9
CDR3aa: SSSLWVGGTNTGELF

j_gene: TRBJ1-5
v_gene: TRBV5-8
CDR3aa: ASSLMGTGQPQH

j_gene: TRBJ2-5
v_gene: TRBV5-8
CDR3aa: ASSRTPFLVSRETQY

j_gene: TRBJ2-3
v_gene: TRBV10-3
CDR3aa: AISLLAATDTQY

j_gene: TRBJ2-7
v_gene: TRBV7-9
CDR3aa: ASSLTAEWAYEQY

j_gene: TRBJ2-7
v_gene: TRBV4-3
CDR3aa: ASSQTSGTGSHEQY

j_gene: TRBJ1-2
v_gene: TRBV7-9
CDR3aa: ASRQTGALGGYT

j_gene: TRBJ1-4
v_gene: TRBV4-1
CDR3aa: ASSPVVTIREKLF

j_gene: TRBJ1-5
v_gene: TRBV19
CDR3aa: ASSIQADQPQH

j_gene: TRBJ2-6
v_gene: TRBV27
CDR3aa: AGYPDRGLLSGANVLT

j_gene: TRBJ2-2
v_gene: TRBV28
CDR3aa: ASRGLAGLTGELF

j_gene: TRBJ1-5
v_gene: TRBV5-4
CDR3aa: ASSLGGTVSNQPQH

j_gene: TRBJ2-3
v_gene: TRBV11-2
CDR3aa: ASSLEPPGGGYTDTQY

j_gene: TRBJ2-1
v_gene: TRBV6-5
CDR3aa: ASSSGLALGEQF

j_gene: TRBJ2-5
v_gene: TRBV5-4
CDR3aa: ASSLGGGQGARETQY

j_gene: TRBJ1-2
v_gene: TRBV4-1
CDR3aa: ASSRQGSNYGYT

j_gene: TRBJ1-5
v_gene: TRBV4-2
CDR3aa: ASSQDWPNQPQH

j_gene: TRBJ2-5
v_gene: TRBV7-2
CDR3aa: ASSFGGTQETQY

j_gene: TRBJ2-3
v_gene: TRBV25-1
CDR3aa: ASAGTSHTDTQY

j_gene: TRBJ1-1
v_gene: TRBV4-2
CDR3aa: ASSRGYTEAF

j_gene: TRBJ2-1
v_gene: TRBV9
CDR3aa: ASGSGYNEQF

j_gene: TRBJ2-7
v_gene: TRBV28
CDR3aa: ASSSPLGLADPAYEQY

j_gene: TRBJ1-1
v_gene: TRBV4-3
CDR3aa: ASSQDIGGNTEAF

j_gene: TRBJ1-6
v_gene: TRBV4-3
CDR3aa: ASSQEEGARSPLH

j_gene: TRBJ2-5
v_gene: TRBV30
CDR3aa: AWTSGGGRETQY

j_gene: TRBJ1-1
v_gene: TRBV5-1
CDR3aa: ASSPGGYTEAF

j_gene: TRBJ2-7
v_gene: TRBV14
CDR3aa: ASSQDLGRYEQY

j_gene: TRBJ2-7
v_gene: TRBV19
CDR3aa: ASSIGAGAGYEQY

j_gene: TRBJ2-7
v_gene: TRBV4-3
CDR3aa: ASSQDVSSGRSPYEQY

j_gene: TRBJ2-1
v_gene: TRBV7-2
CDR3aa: ASSLGGHSNEQF

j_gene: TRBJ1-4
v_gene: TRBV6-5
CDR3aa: ASSYTGGGNEKLF

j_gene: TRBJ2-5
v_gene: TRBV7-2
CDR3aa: ASSPGLAQETQY

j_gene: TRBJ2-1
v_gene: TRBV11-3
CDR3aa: ASSLRSAEGSHNEQF

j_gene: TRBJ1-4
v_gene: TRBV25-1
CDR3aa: ASRFGTGSEKLF

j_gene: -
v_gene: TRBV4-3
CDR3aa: ASSQSQGSSYEQY

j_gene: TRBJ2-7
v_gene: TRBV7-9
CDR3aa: SSSPLTSGPSYEQY

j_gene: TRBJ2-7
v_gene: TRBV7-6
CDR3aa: ASSIGTGLYEQY

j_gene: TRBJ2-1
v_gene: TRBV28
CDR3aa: ASSWGAGGLYEQF

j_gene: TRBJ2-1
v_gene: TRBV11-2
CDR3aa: ASSPRTGVNEQF

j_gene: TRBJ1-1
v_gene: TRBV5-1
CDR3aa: ASSLAGDMNTEAF

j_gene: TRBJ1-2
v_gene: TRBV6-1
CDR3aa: ASKGNGYT

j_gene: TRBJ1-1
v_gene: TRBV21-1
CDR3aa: ASSKPRGAGGPTEAF

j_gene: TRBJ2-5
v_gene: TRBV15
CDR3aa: ATSRARSWGDLETQY

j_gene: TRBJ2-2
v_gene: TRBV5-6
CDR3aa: ASSLASSGIRGGGF

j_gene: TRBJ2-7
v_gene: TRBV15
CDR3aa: ATSINGGTDYEQY

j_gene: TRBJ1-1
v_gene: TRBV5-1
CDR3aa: ASSLARVNTEAF